This TCR beta chain was retrieved from a study of OX40 agonist ivuxolimab in advanced cancers. Study details: Dose-escalation cases comprised hepatocellular carcinoma, melanoma, renal cell or head and neck cancer. Mean age approximately 66 years, range 23 to 79; about 81% male.

Overall study results and limits: Also showing low normalized T-cell clonal expansion were some of the nonresponders. There was clonal expansion of CD4+ and CD8+ blood T cells by week 6 at 0.1 to 3.0 mg/kg.

The CDR3 covers 14 residues. CDR1 is MNHNS and CDR2 is SASEGT in the germline V gene. With V trimmed by 6 bases and J by 1 base, 2 bases remained unmatched. The protocol was immunoSEQ multiplex PCR, while the TCRdb copy is restricted to in-frame clones and leaves out a portion. The repertoire consists of over 80,000 clones, with roughly 93% occurring once and the leading ten covering 0.33%. As to this clone: What it recognizes is unknown.

The sample here was CD4+ or CD8+ T cells sorted from blood, taken in a trial of the OX40 agonist ivuxolimab. The clonotype was recovered from an adult with an advanced solid tumor such as melanoma, head and neck, liver or kidney cancer. The chain carries TRBV6-1 and TRBJ2-2, with 7 positions matching TRBD1. This CDR3 is CASRGTVNTGELFF. The CDR3 nucleotides are TGTGCCAGCAGAGGGACAGTGAACACCGGGGAGCTGTTTTTT.